This T cell receptor beta chain stems from a study of identifying expanded T cells in peripheral blood. General study findings and limits: Differentially abundant clones: about 1.2 between replicates, just under 17 at roughly 13 days, roughly 18 at four. Across healthy donors, higher total template counts meant significantly greater approximately 2-week count variance.

Regarding this clone: What it binds is not known.

The table came from immunoSEQ multiplex PCR; TCRdb's copy has only in-frame clones and leaves some out. The sample shows about 78,000 clones, around four fifths of them seen only once. No infections or other immune events were documented during collection. This clonotype was obtained from a person aged 18-70 years in good health. The sample consisted of blood.

CDR3 residues: CASREGGGRYEQYF. CDR3 DNA sequence: TGTGCCAGCAGAGAGGGAGGGGGGCGGTACGAGCAGTACTTC. This chain links TRBV6-1 with TRBJ2-7; D possibly corresponds to TRBD2 (7 bases). V dropped 6 bases and J dropped 4 bases, with 16 bases sitting between them. Germline CDR1 and CDR2: MNHNS and SASEGT. The length of the CDR3 is 14 residues.